This T cell receptor (beta chain) is from a study of cytomegalovirus exposure and HLA in healthy donors (dated by TCRdb to 2017 to 2019). In the study overall: In an earlier analysis of several hundred of the donors, 276 Gb of sequence data and 90 million to 130 million unique TCR beta sequences from about 190 million T cells were reported. Donor age, sex, ethnicity and CMV serostatus were compiled alongside the repertoire data. To predict cytomegalovirus infection status, the study brought together high-throughput TCR immunosequencing, statistical association of individual TCRs with disease status, and machine learning. Of the 300 to 450 genotyped donors, over 70% fell in the genetic ancestry cluster associated with self-reported Caucasian donors. An earlier analysis of 500 to 650 of the donors applied high-throughput TCR beta sequencing to assess whether each TCR beta V gene segment acted as functional or pseudogenic. Class I and class II HLA loci were covered by the typing at four-digit resolution. The later analysis used no new phenotypic data to find candidate immune exposures, relying instead on TCR beta sequences and their occurrence across donors. About five DR-DQ haplotypes were handled as single units for association and clustering because linkage in the cohort was strong. The study used immunosequencing to profile the T cell repertoires of 670 or so subjects and linked those repertoires to cytomegalovirus serostatus. About 280 gigabases of sequencing data and approximately 92 million unique TCR sequences made up an early release that covered about 640 HLA-typed donors. In a later analysis, previously published TCR beta repertoires from 600 to 850 donors were re-analyzed and high-resolution HLA genotyping was added so that TCR occurrence patterns could be studied. The study was designed to test whether signatures of past pathogen exposure could be identified by cataloging public T cell receptors. On average, roughly 240,000 unique TCR beta nucleotide sequences were sequenced per donor among about 400 genotyped donors of the cohort, with 15% to 20% of those sequences being non-productive. A separate validation cohort of 100 to 150 different subjects was used in addition to the roughly 620-subject first cohort. Every repertoire in the discovery cohort had been generated on one and the same sequencing platform. Typing coverage varied by locus: about 620-630 donors for A, B, C, DRB1 and DQB1; roughly 560 for DQA1; about 570 for DPA1; 400 to 480 for DPB1. In a later genetic analysis, genome-wide SNP genotypes for about three fifths of the 666 donors were used, and that subset was treated as a discovery cohort.

The cohort comprised hundreds of healthy bone marrow donors. Cohort members were all nominally healthy when sampled, although unrecorded immune exposures were likely present. The donor was CMV seronegative and belonged to the group of under 400 seronegative cohort members. A peripheral blood sample was provided by each donor, and peripheral blood mononuclear cells were used for TCR beta sequencing. Genomic DNA was extracted from the blood cell samples with the Qiagen DNeasy Blood Extraction Kit. Library construction relied on the immunoSEQ multiplex PCR assay. For the multiplex PCR, a mixture combining 60 forward primers for TCR Vbeta segments and 13 reverse primers for TCR Jbeta segments was used. The CDR3 region of rearranged TCR beta genes was amplified from genomic DNA by a multiplex PCR assay. On the Illumina HiSeq System, the amplified TCR beta libraries were sequenced as 87-base-pair reads. As for the authors' bioinformatics: In a later analysis, some 80 million unique TCR beta chains were counted across the roughly 610 repertoires, and some 10 million of these chains were shared by at least two donors. To remove PCR and sequencing errors, raw reads were error-corrected and collapsed into unique sequences using a nearest-neighbor algorithm that merged closely related sequences. Alignment of CDR3 sequences to IMGT reference sequences was used to assign V, D and J gene segments. For a sequence to be retained, a match of at least six nucleotides to both a V gene segment and a J gene segment was required. Rearrangements were classified as productive when the CDR3 lacked stop codons and remained in frame with V and J, and all other rearrangements were classified as non-productive. Following IMGT convention, CDR3 was defined as the stretch from the second conserved V-encoded cysteine to the conserved J-encoded phenylalanine. Sequences without an unambiguous match to a single V gene segment were excluded from the earlier analysis of approximately 600 of the donors. In an earlier analysis of approximately 500 of the donors, a V segment was called functional when productive rearrangements were above 56.7%, and segregating when the standard deviation between donors exceeded 5%. A statistical classification framework was built to diagnose cytomegalovirus status from the catalog of TCR beta chain sequences. In a later analysis, V and J genes were assigned by comparing TCR nucleotide sequences against IMGT/GENE-DB human TR gene sequences. The TCRdist pipeline was used in a later analysis to assign CDR3 sequences and most-parsimonious VDJ recombination scenarios. A later analysis defined each TCR beta chain by its CDR3 amino acid sequence plus V-gene family, and excluded reads lacking a unique V-gene family. In a later analysis, 500 to 700 highly shared, low-generation-probability nucleotide sequences were removed to address suspected cross-contamination and a sequencing artifact. A later analysis calculated a clonal expansion index for each public chain from normalized within-repertoire ranks of inferred template counts. Generation probabilities in a later analysis came from a VDJ recombination model fitted to out-of-frame rearrangements, and those results were checked against IGoR. A later analysis scored TCR-TCR, TCR-HLA and TCR-CMV co-occurrence with hypergeometric tests, applying a repertoire-size bias correction to TCR pairs. To estimate false discovery rates, a later analysis permuted the HLA or CMV assignments 20 times. In a later analysis, co-occurring TCRs were grouped using DBSCAN, and TCRdist sequence similarity was added for clustering within HLA-allele-positive subsets. Repertoires with fewer than 30,000 or more than 120,000 public chains were left out of co-occurrence clustering, as were four to six repertoires with anomalous nucleotide sharing. In TCRdb, the immuneACCESS table is reduced to in-frame sequences with V and J assigned. These tables do not hold every clone; where another copy was compared, an unresolved V gene accounts for under half, and the others remain unexplained. V, J and clone size are taken as reported in that table, and D and trimming were inferred from the DNA itself. The sample contains 150,000 to 200,000 clones, roughly 80% of them found a single time. Of the sample, about 0.26% is held by the ten largest clones.

The CDR3 has 17 amino acids, counting the end cysteine and phenylalanine. Only CDR3 DNA is held: 51 bases, read in frame from base 1. Unmatched junction bases come to 6, with V trimmed by 3 bases and J by 4 bases. Per the germline V gene, SGDLS is the CDR1 and YYNGEE is the CDR2. About this clone itself: Its antigen is not yet known. Qualities for individual bases were not recorded, and no much larger clone is one base off.

General study outcomes and caveats: According to a later analysis, parvovirus B19, influenza, CMV and Epstein-Barr virus appeared linked to several top co-occurrence clusters. In a later analysis, HLA-associated TCR beta chains showed more clonal expansion and lower generation probabilities than non-associated chains that were equally common. The authors suggested that the approach could potentially be generalized to other disease states and immunological phenotypes. The only immune exposure information available for the cohort was CMV serostatus. A few of the identified cytomegalovirus-associated TCR beta chains were confirmed in vitro to be specific for cytomegalovirus antigens. A later analysis associated 17,000 or so TCR beta sequences with specific HLA alleles at a false discovery rate of 0.05. In a later analysis, TCR association rates were found to vary across HLA loci, with the most associated TCRs seen for DRB1 alleles and the fewest for HLA-C alleles. In an earlier analysis of 500 to 650 of the donors, most TCR beta V segments appeared in productive rearrangements about 90% or about 30% of the time, broadly matching IMGT annotations. Sequencing depth was assumed to be roughly uniform across donors in the presence/absence analyses, though that assumption may not hold. The study gave a list of some 150 TCR beta chains associated with cytomegalovirus. HLA typing was unavailable for some donors at each locus, so association tests used only the typed subset. The cohort was sequenced for TCR beta chains only, and without alpha or paired-chain data the features that could be detected were limited. Correlated functional status among segregating V segments might reflect linkage disequilibrium, but an unknown experimental factor could not be ruled out. Most CMV-associated TCR beta chains appeared to be HLA-restricted in a later analysis, and the HLA associations seemed to be driven largely by CMV exposure. A further reported finding was that TCR beta sequences accurately predicted the HLA-A and HLA-B alleles for most subjects in the first cohort. Because the 87-base-pair reads could not distinguish some IMGT-functional V segments, including TRBV6-2 and TRBV6-3, those segments were excluded. Strong co-occurrence of HLA alleles, especially DR and DQ, made assigning TCR associations to individual alleles difficult. The classifier was reported to diagnose cytomegalovirus status with high specificity and sensitivity in both the original and validation cohorts. Most TCR sequences were observed very rarely across donors, whereas some public TCRs were present in many individuals. In a later genetic analysis, a missense DCLRE1C variant was associated with V-gene and J-gene trimming of TCR beta chains, and the association was replicated in an independent cohort. A cluster of highly shared sequence variants was judged likely to be a technical artifact of the sequencing pipeline. A later genetic analysis reported fewer N-insertions in productive TCRs among donors in an Asian-associated ancestry cluster than the roughly 690-donor mean. The earlier analysis of 587 of the donors excluded roughly 16 rarely observed V segments, including chromosome 9 orphons, because counts were too low.

The sequence joins TRBV9 to TRBJ2-3; TRBD2 aligns with 15 central bases. Specimen: PBMCs. This sequence originates from a boy aged 5 to 17 in good health and CMV-seronegative. At the DNA level, the sequence is TGTGCCAGCAGCGGTGGACTAGCGGGGGGGTCCCCAGATACGCAGTATTTT. It encodes CASSGGLAGGSPDTQYF.